This is a list of T cell receptor beta chains from one sample in a study of T cell responses to AZD1222 COVID-19 vaccine. Profiling relied on immunoSEQ multiplex PCR, and the TCRdb table lists in-frame clones only, not all of them. The sample comprises fewer than 150,000 clones, 92% of which are singletons, and around 8% rests with the top ten. Sequences were derived from peripheral blood, sampled 28 days after the second AZD1222 dose. The receptors come from an adult who received the AZD1222 COVID-19 vaccine. The CDR3 runs from the conserved cysteine through the conserved F or W. The D gene is left open where the match is weak. Size is omitted from some rows. Given values are once, few, many or a class for expanded clones.

d_call	v_call	j_call	clone_size	cdr3_aa	cdr3_nt
NA	TRBV5-1	TRBJ2-7	few	CASSISGTTTYEQYF	TGCGCCAGCAGCATCTCCGGGACAACAACCTACGAGCAGTACTTC
TRBD1	TRBV6-1	TRBJ1-1	NA	CASSEDRGYTEAFF	TGTGCCAGCAGTGAGGACAGGGGCTACACTGAAGCTTTCTTT
NA	TRBV5-4	TRBJ1-1	NA	CASTEGRLNTEAFF	TGTGCCAGCACCGAAGGGAGGCTAAACACTGAAGCTTTCTTT
NA	TRBV7-2	TRBJ1-4	few	CASSPEARINEKLFF	TGTGCCAGCAGCCCCGAAGCTAGAATAAATGAAAAACTGTTTTTT
TRBD1	TRBV7-2	TRBJ2-5	NA	CASRRDRVVGETQYF	TGTGCCAGCAGAAGGGACAGGGTAGTCGGTGAGACCCAGTACTTC
NA	TRBV19	TRBJ2-2	NA	CASSTGRRGTGELFF	TGTGCCAGTAGTACCGGAAGGCGGGGCACCGGGGAGCTGTTTTTT
TRBD1	TRBV29-1	TRBJ1-1	NA	CSVRRTGGNPEAFF	TGCAGCGTTCGACGGACAGGGGGAAACCCTGAAGCTTTCTTT
TRBD2	TRBV24-1	TRBJ2-1	NA	CATESSGGRSYNEQFF	TGTGCCACCGAATCTAGCGGGGGCCGTTCCTACAATGAGCAGTTCTTC
NA	TRBV3-1/TRBV3-2	TRBJ1-2	NA	CASSSHGPTSNYGYTF	TGTGCCAGCAGTAGTCACGGGCCGACATCTAACTATGGCTACACCTTC
NA	TRBV3-1/TRBV3-2	TRBJ2-2	NA	CASSQRGVGRSTGELFF	TGTGCCAGCAGCCAAAGGGGAGTCGGGCGAAGTACCGGGGAGCTGTTTTTT
TRBD1	TRBV4-2	TRBJ1-4	NA	CASSRAGTGPTNEKLFF	TGTGCCAGCAGCCGAGCAGGGACAGGGCCAACTAATGAAAAACTGTTTTTT
TRBD1	TRBV7-9	TRBJ1-2	once	CASSADRGLNYGYTF	TGTGCCAGCAGCGCTGACAGGGGGCTTAACTATGGCTACACCTTC
TRBD2	TRBV6-2/TRBV6-3	TRBJ2-1	NA	CASSDIRLAGGLWEQFF	TGTGCCAGCAGTGACATTAGACTAGCGGGGGGGCTATGGGAGCAGTTCTTC
TRBD2	TRBV4-2	TRBJ2-5	NA	CASSRGRESYQETQYF	TGTGCCAGCAGCCGCGGGAGGGAATCGTACCAAGAGACCCAGTACTTC
TRBD1	TRBV5-1	TRBJ2-3	NA	CASSQGQGKTQYF	TGCGCCAGCAGCCAAGGACAGGGTAAAACGCAGTATTTT
NA	TRBV6-5	TRBJ2-7	few	CASEDNTYEQYF	TGTGCCAGCGAGGACAATACCTACGAGCAGTACTTC
NA	TRBV5-1	TRBJ1-1	NA	CASSIGAGNTEAFF	TGCGCCAGCAGCATAGGGGCCGGGAACACTGAAGCTTTCTTT
TRBD1	TRBV6-2/TRBV6-3	TRBJ1-4	NA	CASSRPGQGKNEKLFF	TGTGCCAGCAGTCGCCCCGGACAGGGGAAAAATGAAAAACTGTTTTTT
TRBD1	TRBV7-2	TRBJ2-2	NA	CASSKRTGGTGELFF	TGTGCCAGCAGCAAAAGGACAGGGGGGACCGGGGAGCTGTTTTTT
TRBD1	TRBV6-5	TRBJ2-3	NA	CASSSDRGRGDTQYF	TGTGCCAGCAGTTCAGACAGGGGCAGGGGAGATACGCAGTATTTT
TRBD2	TRBV19	TRBJ2-5	NA	CASSIEPAGARETQYF	TGTGCCAGTAGTATAGAGCCAGCGGGGGCCCGGGAGACCCAGTACTTC
TRBD2	TRBV27	TRBJ2-1	NA	CASSFSGRAIEQFF	TGTGCCAGCAGTTTTAGCGGGAGGGCCATTGAGCAGTTCTTC
TRBD2	TRBV5-1	TRBJ2-1	NA	CASSLILAGGRTYNEQFF	TGCGCCAGCAGCTTGATACTAGCGGGGGGACGGACCTACAATGAGCAGTTCTTC
NA	TRBV4-2	TRBJ2-1	few	CASSQEGGTRSNKFF	TGTGCCAGCAGCCAAGAAGGAGGGACAAGGTCAAACAAATTCTTC
NA	TRBV3-1/TRBV3-2	TRBJ2-7	NA	CASSQPQGLYEQYF	TGTGCCAGCAGCCAACCCCAGGGGTTGTACGAGCAGTACTTC
NA	TRBV7-2	TRBJ2-7	NA	CASSLDSESWSYEQYF	TGTGCCAGCAGCCTGGACTCGGAGTCGTGGTCCTACGAGCAGTACTTC
NA	TRBV7-6	TRBJ2-7	NA	CASRSPLSYEQYF	TGTGCCAGCAGGTCCCCCTTGTCCTACGAGCAGTACTTC
NA	TRBV5-1	TRBJ2-2	NA	CASSFRTANTGELFF	TGCGCCAGCAGCTTCCGGACGGCGAACACCGGGGAGCTGTTTTTT
TRBD1	TRBV28	TRBJ2-5	NA	CASSTRQGLRETQYF	TGTGCCAGCAGTACCCGACAGGGGCTAAGGGAGACCCAGTACTTC
NA	TRBV5-1	TRBJ2-1	NA	CASSLNSGSSYNEQFF	TGCGCCAGCAGCTTGAACTCCGGGAGCTCCTACAATGAGCAGTTCTTC
TRBD1	TRBV18	TRBJ1-6	NA	CASSPGQGDGSPLHF	TGTGCCAGCTCACCAGGACAGGGGGATGGTTCACCCCTCCACTTT
TRBD2	TRBV3-1/TRBV3-2	TRBJ2-1	NA	CASSHSTSGRARNEQFF	TGTGCCAGCAGCCACTCGACTAGCGGGAGGGCCAGGAATGAGCAGTTCTTC
TRBD1	TRBV24-1	TRBJ1-1	once	CATSDSRGHAFF	TGTGCCACCAGTGATTCAAGGGGGCACGCTTTCTTT
NA	TRBV27	TRBJ1-1	NA	CASSHSSGQNTEAFF	TGTGCCAGCAGTCACAGCTCGGGTCAGAACACTGAAGCTTTCTTT
NA	TRBV28	TRBJ2-3	once	CASSLGHSGASTDTQYF	TGTGCCAGCAGTTTAGGACATAGCGGAGCTAGCACAGATACGCAGTATTTT
NA	TRBV20-1	TRBJ1-5	NA	CSASEGSNQPQHF	TGCAGTGCTAGTGAAGGGAGCAATCAGCCCCAGCATTTT
NA	TRBV5-4	TRBJ1-4	NA	CASSLESRPNEKLFF	TGTGCCAGCAGCTTGGAGAGCAGGCCTAATGAAAAACTGTTTTTT
NA	TRBV28	TRBJ1-6	NA	CASSSNNSPLHF	TGTGCCAGCAGTTCGAATAATTCACCCCTCCACTTT
NA	TRBV9	TRBJ1-2	NA	CASSLIDGADYGYTF	TGTGCCAGCAGCCTAATAGATGGGGCAGACTATGGCTACACCTTC
TRBD1	TRBV25-1	TRBJ1-5	once	CASSGPQGASSGNQPQHF	TGTGCCAGCAGTGGACCACAGGGGGCGTCAAGCGGCAATCAGCCCCAGCATTTT
NA	TRBV19	TRBJ1-4	NA	CASSLIRRNEKLFF	TGTGCCAGTAGTCTCATCCGCCGAAATGAAAAACTGTTTTTT